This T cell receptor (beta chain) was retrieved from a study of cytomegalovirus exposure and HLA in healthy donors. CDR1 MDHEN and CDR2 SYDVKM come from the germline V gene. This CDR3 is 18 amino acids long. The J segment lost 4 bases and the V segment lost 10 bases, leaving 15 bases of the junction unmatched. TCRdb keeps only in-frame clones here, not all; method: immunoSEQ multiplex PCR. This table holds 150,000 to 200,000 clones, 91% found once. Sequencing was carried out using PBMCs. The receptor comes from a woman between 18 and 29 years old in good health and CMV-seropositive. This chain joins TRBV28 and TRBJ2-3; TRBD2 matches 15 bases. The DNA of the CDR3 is TGTGCCACCGTGGGACTAGCGGGGGGACCCCGCCGGGCAGATACGCAGTATTTT. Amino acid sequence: CATVGLAGGPRRADTQYF.